The clone carrying this T cell receptor beta chain was counted only a few times. Its antigen is not known. This sample was included in a study of cytomegalovirus exposure and HLA in healthy donors. Findings and limits, study-wide: It was assumed in the presence/absence analyses that sequencing depth was roughly uniform across donors. Specificity of three CMV-associated chains for CMV antigens was verified in vitro. Upon later analysis, TCR association rates were observed to vary by HLA locus, being highest for DRB1 and lowest for HLA-C. Indistinguishability led to the exclusion of some V segments, TRBV6-2 and TRBV6-3 included.

CDR3 size: 13 residues. In germline, CDR1 is MNHNS, CDR2 SASEGT. Trimming removed 7 bases from V and 8 bases from J; junction bases left unmatched: 10. PCR primers comprised 60 Vbeta and 13 Jbeta primers. Only in-frame clones appear in the TCRdb table, and some are missing; sequencing was by immunoSEQ multiplex PCR. The repertoire holds around 93,000 clones, around 82% seen once, with roughly 3.4% in the top ten. Sample: PBMCs. This TCR was recovered from a man aged 25-40 years in good health and CMV-seropositive. The J gene is TRBJ2-7, the V gene TRBV6-1; TRBD2 aligns across 8 bases. The CDR3 DNA reads as TGTGCCAGCATCGGGCTAGCGGGTGGCAAGCAGTACTTC. As protein: CASIGLAGGKQYF.